This section outlines one TCR beta chain sequence together with its context. This entry belongs to a study of blood T cell repertoires in COVID-19. Overall study: The United States, Italy and Spain provided the acute and convalescent COVID-19 samples. In each case, the material was cDNA or gDNA derived from T cells, B-cell-depleted T cells, or PBMCs.

In the source study's methods: For nucleated cells, counts were estimated from reference gene primer amplification. Profiling relied on immunoSEQ multiplex PCR, and the TCRdb table lists in-frame clones only, not all of them. For V, J and clone size, that table is used; D and trimming come from the DNA. The repertoire includes roughly 56,000 clones, over 75% of them detected once, and more than 8.5% sits in the top ten. CDR1 is KGHSH, CDR2 LQKENI, per germline. This CDR3 has 16 residues. Deletions cut 0 bases from V and 0 bases from J, with 9 bases between. The receptor's source is a human donor in a cohort sampled during active COVID-19. The material sequenced was peripheral blood. The V gene is TRBV18, the J gene TRBJ1-5; D is ambiguous. CDR3 nucleotides: TGTGCCAGCTCACCACCAGAAGCGAATAGCAATCAGCCCCAGCATTTT. It codes for CASSPPEANSNQPQHF.